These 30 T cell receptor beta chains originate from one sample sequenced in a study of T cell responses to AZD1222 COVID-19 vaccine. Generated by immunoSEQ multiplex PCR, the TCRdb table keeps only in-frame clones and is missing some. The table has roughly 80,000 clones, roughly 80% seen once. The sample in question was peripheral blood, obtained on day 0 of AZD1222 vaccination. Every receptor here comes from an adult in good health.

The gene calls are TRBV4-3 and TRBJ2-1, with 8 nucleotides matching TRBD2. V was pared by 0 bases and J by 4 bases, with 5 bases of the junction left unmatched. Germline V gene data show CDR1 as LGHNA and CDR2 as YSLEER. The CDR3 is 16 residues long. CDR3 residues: CASSQEGLVEYNEQFF. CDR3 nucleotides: TGCGCCAGCAGCCAAGAGGGACTAGTGGAATACAATGAGCAGTTCTTC.

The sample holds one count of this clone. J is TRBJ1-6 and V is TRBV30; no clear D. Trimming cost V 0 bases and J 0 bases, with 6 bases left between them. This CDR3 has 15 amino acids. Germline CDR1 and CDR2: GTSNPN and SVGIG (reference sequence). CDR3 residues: CAWSVDSSYNSPLHF. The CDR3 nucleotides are TGTGCCTGGAGTGTGGATAGCTCCTATAATTCACCCCTCCACTTT. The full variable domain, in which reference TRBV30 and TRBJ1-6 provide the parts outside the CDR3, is SQTIHQWPATLVQPVGSPLSLECTVEGTSNPNLYWYRQAAGRGLQLLFYSVGIGQISSEVPQNLSASRPQDRQFILSSKKLLLSDSGFYLCAWSVDSSYNSPLHFGNGTRLTVT.

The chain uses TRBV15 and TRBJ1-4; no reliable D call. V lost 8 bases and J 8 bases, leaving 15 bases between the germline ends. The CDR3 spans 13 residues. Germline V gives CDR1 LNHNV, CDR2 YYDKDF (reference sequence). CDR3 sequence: CATRRSELEKLFF. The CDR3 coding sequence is TGTGCCACCCGGAGGTCGGAGTTGGAAAAACTGTTTTTT.

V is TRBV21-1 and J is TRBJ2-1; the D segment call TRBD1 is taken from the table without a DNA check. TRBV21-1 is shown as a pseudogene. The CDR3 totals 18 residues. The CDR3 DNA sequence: TGTGCCAGCAGCGAAAGGGGCTCACCCGGGACAGGGTACAATGAGCAGTTCTTC. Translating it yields CASSERGSPGTGYNEQFF.

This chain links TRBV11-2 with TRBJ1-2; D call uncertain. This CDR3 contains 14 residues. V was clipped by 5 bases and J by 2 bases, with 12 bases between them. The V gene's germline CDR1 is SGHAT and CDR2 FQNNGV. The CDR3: CASSHPSPNYGYTF. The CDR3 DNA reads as TGTGCCAGCAGCCACCCTTCCCCAAACTATGGCTACACCTTC.

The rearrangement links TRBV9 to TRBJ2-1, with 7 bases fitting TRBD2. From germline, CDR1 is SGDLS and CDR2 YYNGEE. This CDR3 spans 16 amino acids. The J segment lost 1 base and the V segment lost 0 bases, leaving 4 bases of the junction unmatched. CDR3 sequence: CASSVGGGRSYNEQFF. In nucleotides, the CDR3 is TGTGCCAGCAGCGTAGGCGGGGGACGTTCCTACAATGAGCAGTTCTTC.

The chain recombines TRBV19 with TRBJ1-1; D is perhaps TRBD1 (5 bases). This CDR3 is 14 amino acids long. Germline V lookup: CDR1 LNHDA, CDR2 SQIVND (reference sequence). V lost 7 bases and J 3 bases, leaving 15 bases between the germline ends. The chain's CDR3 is CASTPLGGYTEAFF. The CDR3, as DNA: TGTGCCAGTACCCCCCTGGGGGGATACACTGAAGCTTTCTTT.

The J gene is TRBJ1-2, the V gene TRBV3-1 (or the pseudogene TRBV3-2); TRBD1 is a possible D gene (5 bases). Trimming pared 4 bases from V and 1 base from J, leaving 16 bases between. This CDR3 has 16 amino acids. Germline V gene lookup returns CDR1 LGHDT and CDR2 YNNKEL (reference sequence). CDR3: CASSLKSWGVNYGYTF. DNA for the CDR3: TGTGCCAGCAGCCTAAAGTCGTGGGGGGTTAACTATGGCTACACCTTC.

The CDR3 is CASSYSGTGTYEQYF. Here the CDR3 DNA reads TGTGCCAGCAGTTACTCCGGGACAGGGACCTACGAGCAGTACTTC. The chain links TRBV6-5 to TRBJ2-7; 9 nucleotides align to TRBD1. Per the germline V gene, CDR1 is MNHEY and CDR2 is SVGAGI. The CDR3 has 15 residues. V lost 0 bases and J lost 2; bases outside the gene matches: 2.

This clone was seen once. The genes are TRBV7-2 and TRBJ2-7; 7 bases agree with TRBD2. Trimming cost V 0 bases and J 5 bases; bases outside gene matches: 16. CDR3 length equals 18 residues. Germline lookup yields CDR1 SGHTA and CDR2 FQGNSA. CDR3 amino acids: CASSLAPPSGRRMNEQYF. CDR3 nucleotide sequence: TGTGCCAGCAGCTTAGCCCCCCCTAGCGGTCGCCGCATGAACGAGCAGTACTTC.

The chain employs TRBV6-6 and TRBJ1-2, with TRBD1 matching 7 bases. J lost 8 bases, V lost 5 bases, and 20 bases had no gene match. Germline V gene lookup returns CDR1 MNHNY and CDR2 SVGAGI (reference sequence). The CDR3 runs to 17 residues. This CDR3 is CASSQSVAGGMTWGYTF. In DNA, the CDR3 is TGTGCCAGCAGTCAAAGCGTCGCAGGGGGTATGACCTGGGGCTACACCTTC.

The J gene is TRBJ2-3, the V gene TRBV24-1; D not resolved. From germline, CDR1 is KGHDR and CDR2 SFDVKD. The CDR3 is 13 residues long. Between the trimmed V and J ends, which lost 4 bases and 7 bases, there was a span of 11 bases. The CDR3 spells CATSEVGRHTQYF. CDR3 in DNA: TGTGCCACCAGTGAAGTGGGTCGGCATACGCAGTATTTT.

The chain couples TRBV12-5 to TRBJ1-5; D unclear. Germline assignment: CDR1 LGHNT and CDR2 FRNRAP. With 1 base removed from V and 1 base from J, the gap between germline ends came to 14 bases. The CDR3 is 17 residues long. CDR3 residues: CASGLGQGEGSNQPQHF. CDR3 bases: TGTGCTAGTGGTTTGGGGCAAGGCGAGGGCAGCAATCAGCCCCAGCATTTT.

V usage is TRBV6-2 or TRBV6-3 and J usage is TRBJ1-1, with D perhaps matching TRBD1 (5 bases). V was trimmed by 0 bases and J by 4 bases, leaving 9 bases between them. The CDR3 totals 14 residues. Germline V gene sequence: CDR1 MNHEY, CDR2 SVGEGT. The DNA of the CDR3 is TGTGCCAGCAGTTACTCGAGGGGAGGCACTGAAGCTTTCTTT. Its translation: CASSYSRGGTEAFF.

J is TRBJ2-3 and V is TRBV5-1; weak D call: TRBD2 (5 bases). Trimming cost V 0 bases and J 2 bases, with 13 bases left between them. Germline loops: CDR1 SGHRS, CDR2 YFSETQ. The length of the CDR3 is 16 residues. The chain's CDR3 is CASSLVSAALTDTQYF. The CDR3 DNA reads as TGCGCCAGCAGCTTGGTTAGCGCGGCCCTCACAGATACGCAGTATTTT. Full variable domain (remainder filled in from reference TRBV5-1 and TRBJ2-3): KAGVTQTPRYLIKTRGQQVTLSCSPISGHRSVSWYQQTPGQGLQFLFEYFSETQRNKGNFPGRFSGRQFSNSRSEMNVSTLELGDSALYLCASSLVSAALTDTQYFGPGTRLTVL.

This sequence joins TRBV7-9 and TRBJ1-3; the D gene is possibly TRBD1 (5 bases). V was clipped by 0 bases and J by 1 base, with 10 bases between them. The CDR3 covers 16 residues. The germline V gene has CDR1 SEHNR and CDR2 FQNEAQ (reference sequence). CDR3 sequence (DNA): TGTGCCAGCAGCTTAGCGCTGGGGCGGTCTGGAAACACCATATATTTT. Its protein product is CASSLALGRSGNTIYF.

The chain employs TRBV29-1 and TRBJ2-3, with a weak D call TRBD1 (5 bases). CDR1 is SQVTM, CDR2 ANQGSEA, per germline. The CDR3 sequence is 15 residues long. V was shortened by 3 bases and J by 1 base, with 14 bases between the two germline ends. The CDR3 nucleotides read TGCAGCGTTGACAGGGCTAGGTCGGGCACAGATACGCAGTATTTT. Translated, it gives CSVDRARSGTDTQYF.

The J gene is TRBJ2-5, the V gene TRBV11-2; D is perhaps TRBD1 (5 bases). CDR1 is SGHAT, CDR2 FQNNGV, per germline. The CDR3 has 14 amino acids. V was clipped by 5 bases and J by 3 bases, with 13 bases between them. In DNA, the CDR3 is TGTGCCAGCAGCGCGCTGGCCAGGGAAGAGACCCAGTACTTC. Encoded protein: CASSALAREETQYF.

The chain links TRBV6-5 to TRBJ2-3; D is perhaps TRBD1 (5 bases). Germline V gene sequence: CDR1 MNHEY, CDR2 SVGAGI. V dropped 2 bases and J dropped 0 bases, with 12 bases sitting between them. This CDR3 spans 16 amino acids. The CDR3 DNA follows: TGTGCCAGCAGTTACCGGCGCGACAGCAGCACAGATACGCAGTATTTT. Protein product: CASSYRRDSSTDTQYF.

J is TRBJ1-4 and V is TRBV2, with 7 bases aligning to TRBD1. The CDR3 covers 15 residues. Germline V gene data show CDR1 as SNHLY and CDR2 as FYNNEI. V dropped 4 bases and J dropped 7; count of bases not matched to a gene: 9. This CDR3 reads CASSVDRAEGEKLFF. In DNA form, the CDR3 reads TGTGCCAGCAGTGTCGACAGGGCAGAAGGTGAAAAACTGTTTTTT.

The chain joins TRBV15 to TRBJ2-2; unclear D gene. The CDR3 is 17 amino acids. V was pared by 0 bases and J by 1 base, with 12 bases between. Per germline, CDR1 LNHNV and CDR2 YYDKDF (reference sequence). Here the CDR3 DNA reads TGTGCCACCAGCAGAGATCTTCACAACATGAACACCGGGGAGCTGTTTTTT. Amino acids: CATSRDLHNMNTGELFF.

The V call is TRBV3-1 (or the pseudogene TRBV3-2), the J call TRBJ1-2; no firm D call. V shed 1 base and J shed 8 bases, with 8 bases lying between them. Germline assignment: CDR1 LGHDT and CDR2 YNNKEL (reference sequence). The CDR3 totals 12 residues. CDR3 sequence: CASSQVSVGYTF. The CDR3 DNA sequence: TGTGCCAGCAGCCAAGTGTCAGTGGGCTACACCTTC.

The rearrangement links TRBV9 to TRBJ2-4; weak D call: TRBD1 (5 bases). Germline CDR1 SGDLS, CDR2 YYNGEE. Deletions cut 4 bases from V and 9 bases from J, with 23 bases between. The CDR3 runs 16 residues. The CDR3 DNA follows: TGTGCCAGCAGCCCCAGGGCACAGGCCCTCCCGAGCATTCAGTACTTC. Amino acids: CASSPRAQALPSIQYF.

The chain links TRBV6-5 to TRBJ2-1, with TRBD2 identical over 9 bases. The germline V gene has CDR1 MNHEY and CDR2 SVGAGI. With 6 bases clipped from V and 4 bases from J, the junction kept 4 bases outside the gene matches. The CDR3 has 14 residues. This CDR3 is CASRIAGDYNEQFF. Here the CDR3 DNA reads TGTGCCAGCAGAATAGCGGGGGATTACAATGAGCAGTTCTTC.

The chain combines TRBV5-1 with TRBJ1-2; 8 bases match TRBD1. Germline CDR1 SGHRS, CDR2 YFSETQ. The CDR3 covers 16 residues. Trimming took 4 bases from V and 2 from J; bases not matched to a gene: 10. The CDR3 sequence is CASSLNGGQGNYGYTF. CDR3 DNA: TGCGCCAGCAGCCTCAACGGTGGACAGGGAAACTATGGCTACACCTTC.

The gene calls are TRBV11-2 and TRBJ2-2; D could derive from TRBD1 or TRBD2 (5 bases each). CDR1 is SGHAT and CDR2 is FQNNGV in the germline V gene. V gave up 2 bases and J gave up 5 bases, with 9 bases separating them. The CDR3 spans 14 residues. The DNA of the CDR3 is TGTGCCAGCAGCTTATGGGGGTGGACCGGGGAGCTGTTTTTT. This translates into CASSLWGWTGELFF.

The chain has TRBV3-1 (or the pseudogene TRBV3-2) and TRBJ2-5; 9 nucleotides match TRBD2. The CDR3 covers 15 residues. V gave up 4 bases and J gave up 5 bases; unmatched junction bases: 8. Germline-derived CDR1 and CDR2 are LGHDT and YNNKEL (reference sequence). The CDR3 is CASSLTGTSRETQYF. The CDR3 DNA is TGTGCCAGCAGCCTAACCGGGACTAGCCGTGAGACCCAGTACTTC.

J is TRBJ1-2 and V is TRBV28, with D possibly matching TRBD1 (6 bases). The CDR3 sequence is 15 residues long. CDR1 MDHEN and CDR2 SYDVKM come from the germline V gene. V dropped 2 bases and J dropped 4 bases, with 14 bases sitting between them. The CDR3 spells CASSLGGAGTYGYTF. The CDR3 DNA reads TGTGCCAGCAGTTTAGGGGGGGCGGGTACCTATGGCTACACCTTC.

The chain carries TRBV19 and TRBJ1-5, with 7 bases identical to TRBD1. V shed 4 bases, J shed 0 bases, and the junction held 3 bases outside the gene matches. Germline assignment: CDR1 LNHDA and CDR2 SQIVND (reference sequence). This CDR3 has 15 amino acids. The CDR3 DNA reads TGTGCCAGTAGTAGGACAGGCTATAGCAATCAGCCCCAGCATTTT. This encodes CASSRTGYSNQPQHF.

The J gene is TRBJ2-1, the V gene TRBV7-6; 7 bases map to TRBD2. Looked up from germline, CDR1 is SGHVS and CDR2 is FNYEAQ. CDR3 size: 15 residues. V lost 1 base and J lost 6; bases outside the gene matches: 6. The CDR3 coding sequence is TGTGCCAGCAGCTTAGAGGCTAGCGGAGCCAATGAGCAGTTCTTC. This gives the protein CASSLEASGANEQFF.